The next 15 T cell receptor beta chains were all read from a single sample in a study of early T cells in non-severe SARS-CoV-2 infection. TCRdb ran MiXCR on the 5' RACE reads and lists one entry per CDR3 protein. The sample has over 75,000 distinct CDR3 sequences; 14% to 15% are singletons. The sample was whole blood. The receptors were sampled from an adult who was a healthcare worker with PCR-confirmed SARS-CoV-2 infection or an uninfected control (not recorded which).

This clonotype has just a few counts. J is TRBJ1-1 and V is TRBV14, with a possible D match to TRBD1 (6 bases). The ends were cut back, 3 bases at V and 2 bases at J, with 28 bases in the middle. This CDR3 spans 20 amino acids. The V gene's germline CDR1 is SGHDN and CDR2 FVKESK. As DNA, the CDR3 is TGTGCCAGCAGCCACAGCTTGCGCTCTAGACAGGAAGGTCGTAACACTGAAGCTTTCTTT. Amino acids: CASSHSLRSRQEGRNTEAFF.

This clonotype has a handful of counts. The chain has TRBV7-9 and TRBJ1-1; weak D call: TRBD1 (6 bases). The V gene lost 5 bases and the J gene lost 4 bases, with 14 bases spanning the gap. Germline CDR1 reads SEHNR; CDR2 reads FQNEAQ (reference sequence). CDR3 size: 14 residues. The CDR3 loop reads CASSARTASTEAFF. For the CDR3, the DNA is TGTGCCAGCAGCGCCCGGACAGCTAGCACTGAAGCTTTCTTT.

This clonotype has a handful of counts. The J gene is TRBJ2-3, the V gene TRBV28; tentatively, D is TRBD1 (6 bases). Germline CDR1 MDHEN, CDR2 SYDVKM. The V end was cut by 5 bases, the J end by 7 bases, with 10 bases between. The CDR3 has 12 amino acids. The CDR3 loop reads CASSQGRNTQYF. CDR3 coding DNA: TGTGCCAGCAGTCAGGGGCGAAATACGCAGTATTTT.

This clonotype is categorized as medium-sized. The chain couples TRBV4-1 to TRBJ1-1; maybe TRBD1 (5 bases). The germline V and J ends were trimmed by 0 bases and 11 bases, with 16 bases remaining between them. The CDR3 contains 14 residues. The germline gives CDR1 MGHRA, CDR2 YSYEKL. CDR3 amino acids: CASSQESVGAAAFF. The CDR3, as DNA: TGCGCCAGCAGCCAAGAATCGGTCGGGGCTGCGGCTTTCTTT.

The chain carries TRBV20-1 and TRBJ2-3, with D tentatively TRBD2 (6 bases). Germline values: CDR1 DFQATT, CDR2 SNEGSKA (reference sequence). There are 13 residues in the CDR3. As DNA, the CDR3 is TGCAGCGGAGGGCTTGGGAGCACAGATACGCAGTATTTT. Its translation: CSGGLGSTDTQYF.

The chain uses TRBV19 and TRBJ2-3; D tentatively reads TRBD1 or TRBD2 (5 bases each). This CDR3 has 14 amino acids. The V gene's germline CDR1 is LNHDA and CDR2 SQIVND (reference sequence). The V end was cut by 5 bases, the J end by 2 bases, with 11 bases between. CDR3 amino acids: CASSFRDDTDTQYF. CDR3 nucleotides: TGTGCCAGTAGTTTCCGGGACGACACAGATACGCAGTATTTT.

This clonotype has more than one count but fewer than ten. The chain carries TRBV7-2 and TRBJ1-3; unclear D gene. V lost 0 bases, J lost 2 bases, and 8 bases lay in between. The germline gives CDR1 SGHTA, CDR2 FQGNSA. This CDR3 has 15 amino acids. The CDR3 protein is CASSLASVPGNTIYF. In nucleotides, the CDR3 is TGTGCCAGCAGCTTAGCTTCCGTCCCTGGAAACACCATATATTTT.

This clonotype occurred many times. V and J are TRBV7-9 and TRBJ2-7, with TRBD2 identical over 8 bases. This CDR3 is 13 amino acids long. CDR1 and CDR2 from the germline V gene are SEHNR and FQNEAQ (reference sequence). Losses at the gene ends were 8 bases for V and 2 bases for J; bases not matched to a gene: 5. The CDR3, as DNA: TGTGCCAGCGGTAATAGCGGGACCTACGAGCAGTACTTC. It codes for CASGNSGTYEQYF.

This clonotype was observed at least ten times. The gene calls are TRBV20-1 and TRBJ2-5; 7 bases fit TRBD1. There are 12 residues in the CDR3. V lost 7 bases to trimming and J lost 5 bases; unmatched junction nucleotides: 7. Germline loops: CDR1 DFQATT, CDR2 SNEGSKA (reference sequence). CDR3 loop: CSGQGGEETQYF. CDR3 bases: TGCAGTGGACAGGGTGGGGAGGAGACCCAGTACTTC.

This clonotype was detected ten times or more. The J gene is TRBJ1-1, the V gene TRBV7-3; no reliable D call. The V end lost 7 bases, the J end lost 0 bases, and 9 bases lay between the germline ends. The CDR3 length is 13 residues. Germline CDR1 and CDR2: SGHTA and FQGTGA. CDR3 DNA sequence: TGTGCCAGCACTCCGGGGTTGAACACTGAAGCTTTCTTT. Translated, it gives CASTPGLNTEAFF.

The rearrangement uses TRBV7-9 and TRBJ1-2, with 7 bases aligning to TRBD1. There are 13 residues in the CDR3. V gave up 4 bases and J gave up 8 bases; unmatched junction bases: 7. Germline CDR1 is SEHNR and CDR2 is FQNEAQ (reference sequence). The chain's CDR3 is CASSSTTGNGYTF. The CDR3 DNA reads TGTGCCAGCAGCTCGACGACAGGGAACGGCTACACCTTC.

This clonotype was counted a few times. The J gene is TRBJ2-3, the V gene TRBV13; either TRBD1 or TRBD2 may fit D (5 bases each). Trimming removed 8 bases at V and 2 bases at J, with 11 bases between. The CDR3 is 13 amino acids. Germline V gene sequence: CDR1 PRHDT, CDR2 FYEKMQ (reference sequence). CDR3 sequence reads: CASEGPDTDTQYF. Written as DNA, the CDR3 is TGTGCCAGCGAGGGGCCGGACACAGATACGCAGTATTTT.

The gene calls are TRBV20-1 and TRBJ2-7; D might be TRBD1 or TRBD2, each matching 5 bases. The CDR3 contains 15 residues. Trimming removed 7 bases at V and 6 bases at J, with 25 bases between. The germline V gene encodes CDR1 DFQATT and CDR2 SNEGSKA (reference sequence). The CDR3, as DNA: TGCAGTGTTGACACCGGGGACCCCCGGCGCGTCGAGCAGTACTTC. Encoded protein: CSVDTGDPRRVEQYF.

This clonotype was seen a few times. The chain recombines TRBV5-5 with TRBJ2-1, with TRBD2 matching 9 bases. J lost 9 bases, V lost 4 bases, and 8 bases had no gene match. The CDR3 runs to 14 residues. Germline CDR1 reads SGHKS; CDR2 reads YYEKEE (reference sequence). DNA of the CDR3: TGTGCCAGCAGCGATCATAGCGGGAGCAGTGAGCAGTTCTTC. Amino acid sequence: CASSDHSGSSEQFF.

This clonotype came up a few times. V usage is TRBV14 and J usage is TRBJ2-1; D is possibly TRBD2 (6 bases). Germline V CDR1 and CDR2: SGHDN, FVKESK. Trimming shortened V by 0 bases and J by 3 bases, and 9 bases separated the two germline ends. This CDR3 region has 15 residues. CDR3 region: CASSQDWRDYNEQFF. The DNA for the CDR3 is TGTGCCAGCAGCCAAGATTGGCGGGACTACAATGAGCAGTTCTTC.